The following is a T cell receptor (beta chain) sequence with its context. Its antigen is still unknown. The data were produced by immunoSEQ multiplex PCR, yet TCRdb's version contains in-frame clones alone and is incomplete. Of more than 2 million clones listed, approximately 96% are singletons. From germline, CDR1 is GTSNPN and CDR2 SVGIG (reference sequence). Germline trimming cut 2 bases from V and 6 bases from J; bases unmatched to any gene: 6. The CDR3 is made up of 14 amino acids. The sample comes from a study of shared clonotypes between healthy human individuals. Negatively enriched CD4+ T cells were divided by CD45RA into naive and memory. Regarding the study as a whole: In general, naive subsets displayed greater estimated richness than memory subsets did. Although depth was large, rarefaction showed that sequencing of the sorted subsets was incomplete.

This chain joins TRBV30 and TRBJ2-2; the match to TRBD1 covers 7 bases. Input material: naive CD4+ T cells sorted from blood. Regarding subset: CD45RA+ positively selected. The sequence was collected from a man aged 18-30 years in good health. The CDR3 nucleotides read TGTGCCTGGAGTCGGGACAGCTCTTCCGGGGAGCTGTTTTTT. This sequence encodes CAWSRDSSSGELFF. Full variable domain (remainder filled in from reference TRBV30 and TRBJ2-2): SQTIHQWPATLVQPVGSPLSLECTVEGTSNPNLYWYRQAAGRGLQLLFYSVGIGQISSEVPQNLSASRPQDRQFILSSKKLLLSDSGFYLCAWSRDSSSGELFFGEGSRLTVL.